The T cell receptor beta chain described here comes from a study of cytomegalovirus exposure and HLA in healthy donors. General study results and limits: HLA alleles were associated with around 17,000 TCR beta sequences in a later analysis at 0.05 false discovery rate. Cytomegalovirus-associated TCR beta chains were listed, numbering under 200. Some V segments, including TRBV6-2 and TRBV6-3, were excluded as indistinguishable. Researchers reported in a later analysis that a missense DCLRE1C variant was tied to TCR beta V- and J-gene trimming.

Researchers ran the PCR with 60 Vbeta and 13 Jbeta primers. This table comes from immunoSEQ multiplex PCR, and its TCRdb copy is limited to in-frame clones, with some not included. The sample has about 220,000 clones, almost 80% seen once. Between the trimmed V and J ends, which lost 1 base and 10 bases, there was a span of 20 bases. This CDR3 is built from 17 residues. The germline V gene has CDR1 SGHAT and CDR2 FQDESV (reference sequence). On this clone: Its matching antigen is unknown.

The V gene is TRBV11-1, the J gene TRBJ1-6; the D gene is possibly TRBD1 (6 bases). Sequenced material: PBMCs. The sequence was obtained from a male donor in good health and CMV-seronegative. CDR3 in amino acids: CASSLDVGTGMRSPLHF. CDR3 DNA: TGTGCCAGCAGCTTAGATGTTGGTACAGGGATGAGATCACCCCTCCACTTT.